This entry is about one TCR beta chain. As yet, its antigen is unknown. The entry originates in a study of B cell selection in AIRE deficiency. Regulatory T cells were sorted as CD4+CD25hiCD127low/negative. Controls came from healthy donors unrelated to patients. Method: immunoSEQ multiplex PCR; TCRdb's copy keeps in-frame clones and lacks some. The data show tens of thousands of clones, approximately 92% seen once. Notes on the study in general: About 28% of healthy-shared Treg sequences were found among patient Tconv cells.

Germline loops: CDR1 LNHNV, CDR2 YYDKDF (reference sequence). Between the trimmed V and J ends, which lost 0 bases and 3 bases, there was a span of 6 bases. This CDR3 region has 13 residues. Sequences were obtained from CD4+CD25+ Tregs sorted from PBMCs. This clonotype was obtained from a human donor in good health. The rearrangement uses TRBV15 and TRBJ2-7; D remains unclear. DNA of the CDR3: TGTGCCACCAGCAGAGACGCCGGCTACGAGCAGTACTTC. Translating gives CATSRDAGYEQYF.